This paragraph reports one TCR beta chain. Its antigen is still unknown. Time point here: week 35, safety follow-up. A single vaccine dose contained 300 ug of mutant IDH1 20-mer peptide, and topical imiquimod was used with it. Donor diagnoses consisted of new WHO grade 3 or 4 IDH1-mutant, ATRX-lost astrocytomas. Germline CDR1 reads MNHEY; CDR2 reads SMNVEV (reference sequence). The CDR3 is 14 amino acids. The ends were cut back, 1 base at V and 2 bases at J, with 8 bases in the middle. Profiling relied on immunoSEQ multiplex PCR, and the TCRdb table lists in-frame clones only, not all of them. Found here are around 31,000 clones, 78% of them singletons; the top ten hold roughly 10%. This sample was included in a study of a mutant IDH1 vaccine in newly diagnosed glioma. Overall study results and limits: Any relationship between pseudoprogression and changes in top peripheral T cell clonotypes seemed absent.

Source: PBMCs, taken from a glioma patient whose treatment included an IDH1 peptide vaccine. The genes are TRBV27 and TRBJ1-1; D remains ambiguous. The TCR sequence derives from a woman aged 35 to 49 with glioma. The CDR3 nucleotides are TGTGCCAGCAGTTTATTCCCGATAAACACTGAAGCTTTCTTT. Translated, it gives CASSLFPINTEAFF.